These 18 T cell receptor beta chains were all obtained from the same sample, sequenced in a study of memory CD4+ T cells and cytomegalovirus serostatus. The sort gate was single viable CD3+CD4+CD8-CD45RO+ cells for memory CD4+ T cells. Method: immunoSEQ multiplex PCR; TCRdb's copy keeps in-frame clones and lacks some. The sample has about 56,000 clones; over 65% are singletons. Specimen: memory CD4+ T cells from blood. The receptors shown here come from an adult in good health and CMV-seropositive.

V is TRBV7-9 and J is TRBJ1-2, with D possibly matching TRBD1 (6 bases). This CDR3 is built from 16 residues. The germline V and J ends were trimmed by 5 bases and 3 bases, with 19 bases remaining between them. Germline CDR1 and CDR2: SEHNR and FQNEAQ (reference sequence). The CDR3 DNA reads as TGTGCCAGCAGCCCCCAAGGTGGGCCAGGGGACTATGGCTACACCTTC. Translation: CASSPQGGPGDYGYTF. The entire variable domain, with the rest obtained from reference TRBV7-9 and TRBJ1-2, is as follows: DTGVSQNPRHKITKRGQNVTFRCDPISEHNRLYWYRQTLGQGPEFLTYFQNEAQLEKSRLLSDRFSAERPKGSFSTLEIQRTEQGDSAMYLCASSPQGGPGDYGYTFGSGTRLTVV.

V usage is TRBV2 and J usage is TRBJ1-4; D remains ambiguous. CDR1 and CDR2 (germline): SNHLY, FYNNEI. Trimming pared 7 bases from V and 6 bases from J, leaving 3 bases between. This CDR3 contains 10 residues. Here the CDR3 reads CASTDEKLFF. In nucleotides, the CDR3 is TGTGCCAGCACGGATGAAAAACTGTTTTTT.

The chain employs TRBV19 and TRBJ1-2; 8 positions agree with TRBD1. Losses at the gene ends were 7 bases for V and 5 bases for J; bases not matched to a gene: 6. The CDR3 is 13 amino acids. CDR1 and CDR2 (germline): LNHDA, SQIVND (reference sequence). For the CDR3, the DNA is TGTGCCAGTACTACGACAGGGGCGTATGGCTACACCTTC. This translates into CASTTTGAYGYTF.

The genes are TRBV5-1 and TRBJ2-2, with a weak D call TRBD2 (5 bases). This CDR3 has 15 residues. V was trimmed by 4 bases and J by 4 bases, leaving 14 bases between them. CDR1 is SGHRS and CDR2 is YFSETQ in the germline V gene. The CDR3 coding sequence is TGCGCCAGCAGCCCTACGGGGTACAGCACCGGGGAGCTGTTTTTT. Its protein is CASSPTGYSTGELFF. Combining the CDR3 with reference TRBV5-1 and TRBJ2-2 gives the whole variable domain KAGVTQTPRYLIKTRGQQVTLSCSPISGHRSVSWYQQTPGQGLQFLFEYFSETQRNKGNFPGRFSGRQFSNSRSEMNVSTLELGDSALYLCASSPTGYSTGELFFGEGSRLTVL.

The gene calls are TRBV30 and TRBJ2-2; D may match TRBD1 or TRBD2 (5 bases each). The CDR3 has 21 amino acids. Germline V gene lookup returns CDR1 GTSNPN and CDR2 SVGIG (reference sequence). Trimming removed 3 bases at V and 0 bases at J, with 29 bases between. The CDR3 region is CAWRPPLGGRFTLANTGELFF. The CDR3, as DNA: TGTGCCTGGAGGCCGCCCCTTGGGGGACGCTTTACGCTCGCGAACACCGGGGAGCTGTTTTTT.

The chain links TRBV28 to TRBJ2-7; 7 nucleotides agree with TRBD2. From germline, CDR1 is MDHEN and CDR2 SYDVKM. CDR3 length: 15 residues. V gave up 2 bases and J gave up 0 bases; unmatched junction bases: 4. This chain's CDR3 is CASSLSGIGSYEQYF. DNA of the CDR3: TGTGCCAGCAGTTTAAGCGGGATAGGCTCCTACGAGCAGTACTTC.

CDR3 DNA sequence: TGCGCCAGCAGCACACTCCCAAATCAGCCCCAGCATTTT. It codes for CASSTLPNQPQHF. The chain carries TRBV5-1 and TRBJ1-5; D not resolved. CDR3 length equals 13 residues. The germline V and J ends were trimmed by 4 bases and 4 bases, with 9 bases remaining between them. The germline CDR1 and CDR2 sequences are SGHRS and YFSETQ.

The chain links TRBV28 to TRBJ1-3; D remains ambiguous. V was trimmed by 2 bases and J by 0 bases, leaving 5 bases between them. Germline V lookup: CDR1 MDHEN, CDR2 SYDVKM. This CDR3 contains 14 residues. In nucleotides, the CDR3 is TGTGCCAGCAGTTTAGGGTTCTCTGGAAACACCATATATTTT. Amino acid sequence: CASSLGFSGNTIYF.

This sequence joins TRBV6-5 and TRBJ2-5; D is ambiguous. With 5 bases removed from V and 7 bases from J, the gap between germline ends came to 11 bases. Germline assignment: CDR1 MNHEY and CDR2 SVGAGI. This CDR3 is 12 amino acids long. The CDR3 nucleotides are TGTGCCAGCAGTCCCCCTGGTTTGACCCAGTACTTC. It specifies CASSPPGLTQYF.

About this clone: Additional DNA sequences in this sample encode the identical CDR3. The V gene is TRBV7-9, the J gene TRBJ1-2; 7 bases are a match to TRBD1. The CDR3 is 13 residues long. Trimming cost V 5 bases and J 4 bases; bases outside gene matches: 4. From germline, CDR1 is SEHNR and CDR2 FQNEAQ (reference sequence). DNA for the CDR3: TGTGCCAGCAGCCAGGGGGTGGGCTATGGCTACACCTTC. Its translation is CASSQGVGYGYTF.

The chain couples TRBV11-3 to TRBJ1-1; TRBD1 aligns across 8 bases. The CDR3 has 14 residues. Germline V CDR1 and CDR2: SGHNT, YENEEA. Germline trimming cut 7 bases from V and 4 bases from J; bases unmatched to any gene: 8. The DNA for the CDR3 is TGTGCCAGCACCTCAGGACAGGGATTCACTGAAGCTTTCTTT. It codes for CASTSGQGFTEAFF.

The chain links TRBV28 to TRBJ1-3; the match to TRBD1 covers 7 bases. The CDR3 totals 15 residues. V was pared by 3 bases and J by 3 bases, with 5 bases of the junction left unmatched. The germline CDR1 and CDR2 sequences are MDHEN and SYDVKM. In DNA form, the CDR3 reads TGTGCCAGCAGTTTTGGGACAGACTATGGAAACACCATATATTTT. This translates into CASSFGTDYGNTIYF.

The chain couples TRBV10-3 to TRBJ1-1, with 7 bases lining up with TRBD1. Germline loops: CDR1 ENHRY, CDR2 SYGVKD. CDR3 length: 15 residues. V dropped 9 bases and J dropped 5; count of bases not matched to a gene: 15. The CDR3 DNA reads TGTGCCATTAGGGACAGTGGGAGCTTCGGGACTGAAGCTTTCTTT. This sequence encodes CAIRDSGSFGTEAFF.

This chain uses TRBV29-1 with TRBJ1-2; the D gene is possibly TRBD1 (5 bases). Between the trimmed V and J ends, which lost 7 bases and 2 bases, there was a span of 8 bases. Germline V gene sequence: CDR1 SQVTM, CDR2 ANQGSEA. The CDR3 sequence is 11 residues long. The CDR3 is CSAEGNYGYTF. The CDR3 DNA is TGCAGCGCCGAGGGGAACTATGGCTACACCTTC.

This clone was found a few times. The rearrangement links TRBV5-4 to TRBJ1-3; D is uncertain. V lost 7 bases and J 3 bases, leaving 11 bases between the germline ends. The CDR3 extends over 13 amino acids. Germline V gives CDR1 SGHNT, CDR2 YYREEE (reference sequence). In DNA form, the CDR3 reads TGTGCCAGCTACATCATGGGTGGAAACACCATATATTTT. As protein: CASYIMGGNTIYF.

J is TRBJ2-7 and V is TRBV10-3; the match to TRBD1 covers 9 bases. The ends lost 3 bases at V and 3 bases at J; junction bases unmatched: 6. The CDR3 has 15 residues. The germline gives CDR1 ENHRY, CDR2 SYGVKD. This chain's CDR3 is CAISDAGQGLYEQYF. CDR3 sequence (DNA): TGTGCCATCAGTGATGCGGGACAGGGTCTCTACGAGCAGTACTTC.

The V call is TRBV27, the J call TRBJ1-2, with D unclear. CDR1 is MNHEY, CDR2 SMNVEV, per germline (reference sequence). V dropped 0 bases and J dropped 8 bases, with 10 bases sitting between them. The CDR3 is made up of 13 amino acids. As DNA, the CDR3 is TGTGCCAGCAGTTTATCGTCCGGGGAGGGCTACACCTTC. Translating it yields CASSLSSGEGYTF.

J is TRBJ2-5 and V is TRBV10-3; 11 bases match TRBD1. The assigned J gene may be wrong: the sequence end matches TRBJ2-7 better. The length of the CDR3 is 17 residues. From germline, CDR1 is ENHRY and CDR2 SYGVKD. Here the CDR3 DNA reads TGTGCCATCAGTGAGAAACCACCGGGACAGGGGGCCTACGAGCAGTACTTC. It translates to CAISEKPPGQGAYEQYF.